This T cell receptor (beta chain) is drawn from a study of blood T cell repertoires in COVID-19. Looked up from germline, CDR1 is MNHEY and CDR2 is SVGAGI. CDR3 length equals 16 residues. V was cut by 4 bases and J by 6 bases, with 19 bases left in between. Data came from immunoSEQ multiplex PCR; TCRdb stores just in-frame clones and leaves some out. This sample has some 31,000 clones, with 90% found just once. The clonotype originates from a human donor in a cohort sampled during active COVID-19. Sequenced material: peripheral blood. V is TRBV6-5 and J is TRBJ2-1, with D maybe TRBD2 (5 bases). CDR3 coding DNA: TGTGCCAGCAGTTCAGCAAGCGGAGGCCTAGGCAATGAGCAGTTCTTC. It specifies CASSSASGGLGNEQFF.